In this sample, the clone carrying this T cell receptor (beta chain) turned up a few times. The sample originates from a study of T cells in tuberculosis. In the study overall: The T cells targeted glucose monomycolate, a mycobacterial lipid, via CD1B. Within 7 days of starting treatment, or before, PBMC were stored.

The time point here: new active TB diagnosis, blood taken before or within 7 days of starting treatment. Each donor contributed about 100,000 T cells on average, unsorted. CDR3 length: 14 amino acids. V lost 2 bases and J lost 8; bases outside the gene matches: 7. Germline loops: CDR1 SGHRS, CDR2 YFSETQ. Sequenced by immunoSEQ multiplex PCR; TCRdb stores in-frame clones only, minus some. Among about 49,000 clones listed, about 95% were seen once. The TCR sequence derives from an adult with tuberculosis. The chain employs TRBV5-1 and TRBJ2-1, with 7 bases lining up with TRBD2. This specimen was PBMCs, taken at tuberculosis diagnosis. The CDR3 sequence is CASSFNGRLDEQFF. The DNA of the CDR3 is TGCGCCAGCAGCTTCAACGGGAGGCTGGATGAGCAGTTCTTC.